These 8 T cell receptor beta chains came from one sample sequenced in a study of human T cells and chemical hapten exposure. TCRdb redid the calling of the RACE reads with MiXCR, one entry per CDR3 protein. The sample shows around 120,000 distinct CDR3 sequences, around 15% of them seen only once. Time point reported: patch test 1, 2 weeks after DPC sensitization. The treatment is: therapeutic diphenylcyclopropenone sensitization with weekly scalp DPC. The material was whole blood, obtained in connection with sensitization to the hapten diphenylcyclopropenone (DPC). The origin of the receptors is a man between 18 and 29 years old with alopecia areata. Some clones in this sample may be carry-over from other donors' samples.

The chain combines TRBV3-2 with TRBJ1-6; TRBD1, the table's D call, lacks a check against the DNA. TRBV3-2 is a recognized pseudogene. The CDR3 loop spans 16 amino acids. The CDR3 bases are TGTGCCAGCAGTTTGACAGGGGTCTCCTATAATTCACCCCTCCACTTT. Protein sequence: CASSLTGVSYNSPLHF.

This clonotype was picked up a small number of times. This sequence joins TRBV6-5 and TRBJ2-7, with TRBD1 identical over 7 bases. Per the germline V gene, CDR1 is MNHEY and CDR2 is SVGAGI. CDR3 length: 15 amino acids. The V segment lost 3 bases and the J segment 5 bases; nucleotides outside the gene matches: 10. In DNA form, the CDR3 reads TGTGCCAGCAGTTATAGACAGGGACGTGGAAACGAGCAGTACTTC. Its translation: CASSYRQGRGNEQYF.

The CDR3 DNA reads TGTGCCAGCAGCTCTACCCCCGAGCAGTACTTC. This gives the protein CASSSTPEQYF. This chain connects TRBV11-2 to TRBJ2-7; D is unclear. V was shortened by 4 bases and J by 6 bases, with 7 bases between the two germline ends. Germline assignment: CDR1 SGHAT and CDR2 FQNNGV. The CDR3 has 11 amino acids.

This clonotype appeared a few times. V usage is TRBV20-1 and J usage is TRBJ2-1, with D unresolved. Trimming shortened V by 6 bases and J by 0 bases, and 15 bases separated the two germline ends. Germline V gene data show CDR1 as DFQATT and CDR2 as SNEGSKA (reference sequence). The CDR3 sequence is 15 residues long. The CDR3 DNA is TGCAGTGCCCCAATCCGTCTAAGCTCCTACAATGAGCAGTTCTTC. Translating it yields CSAPIRLSSYNEQFF.

The chain links TRBV2 to TRBJ1-5; TRBD1 aligns across 9 bases. This CDR3 contains 18 residues. Germline trimming cut 6 bases from V and 0 bases from J; bases unmatched to any gene: 12. Germline CDR1 is SNHLY and CDR2 is FYNNEI. In DNA form, the CDR3 reads TGTGCCAGCAGCCGACGACAGGGGGGTCCCGATAGCAATCAGCCCCAGCATTTT. Protein product: CASSRRQGGPDSNQPQHF. Full variable domain (remainder filled in from reference TRBV2 and TRBJ1-5): EPEVTQTPSHQVTQMGQEVILRCVPISNHLYFYWYRQILGQKVEFLVSFYNNEISEKSEIFDDQFSVERPDGSNFTLKIRSTKLEDSAMYFCASSRRQGGPDSNQPQHFGDGTRLSIL.

This clonotype has more than one count but fewer than ten. The chain carries TRBV7-8 and TRBJ1-6; unclear D gene. V lost 1 base to trimming and J lost 5 bases, with 12 bases between them. Germline V CDR1 and CDR2: SGHVS, FQNEAQ. This CDR3 has 16 amino acids. Written as DNA, the CDR3 is TGTGCCAGCAGCTTAGGAGGGCCCGGGGATAATTCACCCCTCCACTTT. Protein product: CASSLGGPGDNSPLHF.

This clonotype appeared many times. The chain has TRBV4-3 and TRBJ2-3, with D perhaps matching TRBD1 or TRBD2 (6 bases each). The germline V gene has CDR1 LGHNA and CDR2 YSLEER. The CDR3 totals 15 residues. V shed 4 bases and J shed 3 bases, with 14 bases lying between them. The CDR3 reads CASSPYRAGTDTQYF. The DNA of the CDR3 is TGCGCCAGCAGCCCATACAGGGCGGGGACAGATACGCAGTATTTT.

This clonotype was recorded at least ten times. V usage is TRBV20-1 and J usage is TRBJ2-7; 13 bases agree with TRBD2. The CDR3 consists of 14 residues. Germline V lookup: CDR1 DFQATT, CDR2 SNEGSKA (reference sequence). The CDR3 protein is CSATGTSGTYEQYF. CDR3 DNA: TGCAGCGCAACCGGGACTAGCGGGACCTACGAGCAGTACTTC.